Listed here are 31 T cell receptor beta chains from one sample, sequenced in a study of cytomegalovirus exposure and HLA in healthy donors (dated by TCRdb to the late 2010s). Library generation was performed with the immunoSEQ multiplex PCR assay. The multiplex PCR relied on a mix of 60 forward primers for TCR Vbeta segments and 13 reverse primers for TCR Jbeta segments. This is the immuneACCESS table as TCRdb keeps it, with only in-frame sequences that have V and J called. A part of the clones is gone; compared with another copy, unresolved V genes explain less than half, and the rest is unexplained. The sample table holds 120,000 or so clones, of which more than 80% were seen once. The top ten constitute approximately 10% of the sample. The specimen sequenced was PBMCs. The receptors were gathered from a man younger than 40 in good health and CMV-seropositive.

This clone was observed a handful of times. This rearrangement joins TRBV7-8 to TRBJ2-5, with 12 bases that match TRBD2. Germline lookup yields CDR1 SGHVS and CDR2 FQNEAQ. Unmatched junction bases numbered 9, after V lost 5 bases and J lost 8 bases. This CDR3 is built from 15 residues. CDR3 in DNA: TGTGCCAGCAGCGAACTAGCGGGGGGAGGTGTTACCCAGTACTTC. This codes for CASSELAGGGVTQYF.

This clone was recorded only once. The chain joins TRBV30 to TRBJ1-2, with 8 bases that match TRBD1. Trimming at V came to 1 base and at J to 4 bases, leaving 5 bases not matched to a gene. The CDR3 is made up of 14 amino acids. The germline CDR1 and CDR2 sequences are GTSNPN and SVGIG (reference sequence). DNA for the CDR3: TGTGCCTGGAGTGGGACAGGGCTGAGCTATGGCTACACCTTC. This encodes CAWSGTGLSYGYTF.

V gene TRBV9 combines with J gene TRBJ1-5; possibly TRBD1 for D (6 bases). Trimming pared 10 bases from V and 0 bases from J, leaving 14 bases between. CDR3 length: 14 amino acids. The germline V gene encodes CDR1 SGDLS and CDR2 YYNGEE. The CDR3 loop reads CAGWTDCSNQPQHF. The CDR3 DNA follows: TGTGCCGGCTGGACAGACTGTAGCAATCAGCCCCAGCATTTT.

The chain carries TRBV10-3 and TRBJ2-1; TRBD2 agrees at 14 bases. CDR1 is ENHRY and CDR2 is SYGVKD in the germline V gene. CDR3 size: 18 residues. The V and J ends lost 2 bases and 6 bases, in that order; junction bases with no gene match: 9. This CDR3 reads CAISEPRLAGGLSNEQFF. The CDR3 DNA sequence: TGTGCCATCAGTGAGCCCCGACTAGCGGGGGGGCTTTCCAATGAGCAGTTCTTC.

V gene TRBV27 combines with J gene TRBJ2-7, with no clear D. Germline V gene data show CDR1 as MNHEY and CDR2 as SMNVEV (reference sequence). V lost 0 bases and J 1 base, leaving 13 bases between the germline ends. The CDR3 is 16 amino acids. In DNA form, the CDR3 reads TGTGCCAGCAGTTTATCAGGCCTGGCGGTTTCCTACGAGCAGTACTTC. Protein product: CASSLSGLAVSYEQYF.

The chain links TRBV27 to TRBJ1-1; tentative D call: TRBD1 (6 bases). V lost 2 bases to trimming and J lost 4 bases, with 17 bases between them. Per the germline V gene, CDR1 is MNHEY and CDR2 is SMNVEV (reference sequence). This CDR3 has 16 residues. In DNA, the CDR3 is TGTGCCAGCAGTTTACAGGGGACCTTACTGCGCACTGAAGCTTTCTTT. This translates into CASSLQGTLLRTEAFF.

The sample holds a few counts of this clone. The rearrangement links TRBV11-2 to TRBJ1-4; D is unclear. This CDR3 is built from 16 residues. The V gene's germline CDR1 is SGHAT and CDR2 FQNNGV. Trimming removed 1 base from V and 6 bases from J, with 15 bases in between. CDR3 DNA sequence: TGTGCCAGCAGCTTAGCTCATCGGGGAGTGGATGAAAAACTGTTTTTT. This gives the protein CASSLAHRGVDEKLFF.

This chain uses TRBV29-1 with TRBJ1-1, with D hard to call. Germline V gene sequence: CDR1 SQVTM, CDR2 ANQGSEA. V gave up 5 bases and J gave up 8 bases, with 15 bases separating them. The CDR3 is 12 residues long. In nucleotides, the CDR3 is TGCAGCGTTCTAAACCGGGATGTCGAAGCTTTCTTT. It yields the protein CSVLNRDVEAFF.

As to this clone: One junction end disagrees with the germline gene, perhaps due to a read error. The chain carries TRBV5-1 and TRBJ1-1; TRBD1 is a possible D gene (6 bases). Germline V gene lookup returns CDR1 SGHRS and CDR2 YFSETQ. This CDR3 is 14 amino acids long. CDR3 protein: CASSTGQTNSEAFF. The CDR3 DNA reads as TGCGCCAGCAGCACCGGACAGACGAACTCTGAAGCTTTCTTT.

The chain links TRBV29-1 to TRBJ1-1; D not resolved. Germline CDR1 SQVTM, CDR2 ANQGSEA. The CDR3 has 13 amino acids. V was pared by 4 bases and J by 1 base, with 10 bases between. The CDR3 is CSVVGGPNTEAFF. The CDR3 region has the DNA TGCAGCGTTGTCGGTGGGCCGAACACTGAAGCTTTCTTT.

V and J are TRBV9 and TRBJ2-3; 8 bases line up with TRBD2. The CDR3 is 16 amino acids. Trimming took 2 bases from V and 2 from J; bases not matched to a gene: 7. Germline CDR1 reads SGDLS; CDR2 reads YYNGEE. DNA of the CDR3: TGTGCCAGCAGCGTTCAAGCGGGGGATCTCACAGATACGCAGTATTTT. Residues: CASSVQAGDLTDTQYF.

CDR3 amino acids: CATSRERKNTGELFF. The CDR3 nucleotides are TGTGCCACCAGCAGAGAGAGGAAGAACACCGGGGAGCTGTTTTTT. This sequence joins TRBV15 and TRBJ2-2; no clear D. Deletions cut 0 bases from V and 1 base from J, with 6 bases between. Germline-derived CDR1 and CDR2 are LNHNV and YYDKDF (reference sequence). This CDR3 is 15 amino acids long.

The chain links TRBV6-6 to TRBJ1-2; TRBD1 agrees at 9 bases. CDR3 length: 12 residues. Germline loops: CDR1 MNHNY, CDR2 SVGAGI (reference sequence). After removal of 6 bases from V and 8 bases from J, the junction contained 4 bases not matched to a gene. CDR3 DNA: TGTGCCAGCAGCTCGGGACAGGGAGGCTACACCTTC. It encodes CASSSGQGGYTF.

This clone was observed a handful of times. The chain links TRBV27 to TRBJ2-1; 9 nucleotides line up with TRBD2. The CDR3 covers 17 residues. The germline V gene encodes CDR1 MNHEY and CDR2 SMNVEV (reference sequence). Trimming removed 1 base from V and 1 base from J; junction bases left unmatched: 5. The CDR3 bases are TGTGCCAGCAGTTTATTTAGCGGGGGTCGGTCCTACAATGAGCAGTTCTTC. As protein: CASSLFSGGRSYNEQFF.

The V gene is TRBV19, the J gene TRBJ1-4; D not resolved. Trimming took off 3 bases at V and 3 bases at J, with 5 bases between the two ends. Germline assignment: CDR1 LNHDA and CDR2 SQIVND (reference sequence). The CDR3 sequence is 13 residues long. CDR3: CASSMRPNEKLFF. CDR3 nucleotide sequence: TGTGCCAGTAGTATGAGGCCTAATGAAAAACTGTTTTTT.

J is TRBJ1-5 and V is TRBV9; TRBD1 agrees at 9 bases. The CDR3 loop spans 14 amino acids. The V gene end was trimmed by 2 bases and the J gene end by 5 bases; junction bases not matched to a gene: 2. Germline V gene data show CDR1 as SGDLS and CDR2 as YYNGEE. The CDR3 here is CASSVGQGYQPQHF. In DNA, the CDR3 is TGTGCCAGCAGCGTGGGACAGGGCTATCAGCCCCAGCATTTT.

This clone was detected only a few times. The chain combines TRBV6-1 with TRBJ1-5, with D possibly TRBD1 on 6 matching bases. Germline V gene sequence: CDR1 MNHNS, CDR2 SASEGT. Trimming shortened V by 7 bases and J by 5 bases, and 18 bases separated the two germline ends. This CDR3 has 15 residues. DNA of the CDR3: TGTGCCAGCATGACTCGGGACACCGGTTATCAGCCCCAGCATTTT. It encodes CASMTRDTGYQPQHF.

This clone is a singleton in its sample. The chain couples TRBV19 to TRBJ2-1; the match to TRBD2 covers 8 bases. Germline V gene data show CDR1 as LNHDA and CDR2 as SQIVND (reference sequence). Trimming cost V 7 bases and J 4 bases; bases outside gene matches: 12. The CDR3 extends over 16 amino acids. This CDR3 is CASTNGGAGDYNEQFF. The DNA for the CDR3 is TGTGCCAGTACAAATGGGGGAGCGGGGGATTACAATGAGCAGTTCTTC.

The V call is TRBV18, the J call TRBJ2-7; TRBD1 might be the D (6 bases). With 4 bases removed from V and 4 bases from J, the gap between germline ends came to 20 bases. Germline-derived CDR1 and CDR2 are KGHSH and LQKENI. The CDR3 length is 16 residues. CDR3 amino acids: CASSQSYSGTQYEQYF. As DNA, the CDR3 is TGTGCCAGCTCACAATCATACTCCGGGACACAATACGAGCAGTACTTC.

This clone was picked up one time. This sequence joins TRBV19 and TRBJ1-2, with D maybe TRBD1 (6 bases). Germline assignment: CDR1 LNHDA and CDR2 SQIVND (reference sequence). V gave up 9 bases and J gave up 3 bases, with 17 bases separating them. This CDR3 spans 14 amino acids. The CDR3 reads CASRPGGLDYGYTF. CDR3 bases: TGTGCCAGCCGACCCGGGGGGCTGGACTATGGCTACACCTTC.

This chain links TRBV7-9 with TRBJ2-6; possibly TRBD1 for D (6 bases). Trimming cost V 6 bases and J 0 bases, with 21 bases left between them. Per germline, CDR1 SEHNR and CDR2 FQNEAQ (reference sequence). CDR3 length: 19 residues. Here the CDR3 reads CASRWVGAETHSGANVLTF. The CDR3 DNA reads as TGTGCCAGCAGGTGGGTGGGGGCAGAGACGCACTCTGGGGCCAACGTCCTGACTTTC.

V gene TRBV6-1 combines with J gene TRBJ2-1; weak D call: TRBD2 (6 bases). Between the trimmed V and J ends, which lost 4 bases and 8 bases, there was a span of 12 bases. Germline values: CDR1 MNHNS, CDR2 SASEGT. The CDR3 runs 13 residues. CDR3 loop: CASSVRGWHEQFF. CDR3 in DNA: TGTGCCAGCAGTGTGCGGGGTTGGCATGAGCAGTTCTTC.

Only a few counts were recorded for this clone. J is TRBJ2-5 and V is TRBV7-7; 12 positions agree with TRBD2. V was clipped by 4 bases and J by 5 bases; unmatched bases: 5. The CDR3 has 15 residues. Germline V gives CDR1 SSHAT, CDR2 FNYEAQ (reference sequence). The CDR3 region is CASSSGGTSGETQYF. The CDR3, as DNA: TGTGCCAGCAGCTCGGGCGGGACTAGCGGGGAGACCCAGTACTTC.

V gene TRBV6-6 combines with J gene TRBJ2-3; 7 bases align to TRBD1. CDR3 size: 15 residues. Looked up from germline, CDR1 is MNHNY and CDR2 is SVGAGI (reference sequence). V was clipped by 2 bases and J by 3 bases; unmatched bases: 5. CDR3 in DNA: TGTGCCAGCAGTTACACAGACAGGGTGACAGATACGCAGTATTTT. This translates into CASSYTDRVTDTQYF.

The chain links TRBV7-6 to TRBJ1-2; D gene unclear. The germline V and J ends were trimmed by 4 bases and 0 bases, with 15 bases remaining between them. The length of the CDR3 is 16 residues. Germline V CDR1 and CDR2: SGHVS, FNYEAQ. The CDR3 DNA follows: TGTGCCAGCAGCTCCACTGCGGGTCCTTCTAACTATGGCTACACCTTC. This translates into CASSSTAGPSNYGYTF.

The chain combines TRBV15 with TRBJ2-5; 11 nucleotides align to TRBD2. Germline CDR1 is LNHNV and CDR2 is YYDKDF (reference sequence). V was clipped by 6 bases and J by 5 bases; unmatched bases: 17. The CDR3 runs to 18 residues. CDR3 sequence reads: CATRAGLAGGVILETQYF. The CDR3 DNA reads TGTGCCACCAGAGCCGGCCTAGCGGGGGGCGTTATTCTGGAGACCCAGTACTTC.

The rearrangement uses TRBV6-5 and TRBJ1-1; no clear D. Germline V gene data show CDR1 as MNHEY and CDR2 as SVGAGI. V was trimmed by 2 bases and J by 0 bases, leaving 7 bases between them. The CDR3 is made up of 14 amino acids. In DNA, the CDR3 is TGTGCCAGCAGTTACAACAGTCTGAACACTGAAGCTTTCTTT. It yields the protein CASSYNSLNTEAFF.

This clone was picked up a small number of times. The chain is built from TRBV11-2 and TRBJ2-1; D might be TRBD2 (7 bases). The CDR3 runs to 15 residues. Germline CDR1 is SGHAT and CDR2 is FQNNGV. V shed 5 bases and J shed 8 bases, with 19 bases lying between them. The CDR3 nucleotides are TGTGCCAGCAGCCCGGAGGGGGGGCCCGTTTATGAGCAGTTCTTC. Translating gives CASSPEGGPVYEQFF.

The rearrangement uses TRBV18 and TRBJ2-1; the match to TRBD2 covers 7 bases. Germline CDR1 and CDR2: KGHSH and LQKENI. The CDR3 length is 15 residues. V was clipped by 0 bases and J by 7 bases; unmatched bases: 6. CDR3 DNA sequence: TGTGCCAGCTCACCACCGCGGGGGATACGAAATGAGCAGTTCTTC. This encodes CASSPPRGIRNEQFF.

The CDR3 DNA sequence: TGTGCCAGCAGTGGCGGGTTCTCCGGCTATGGCTACACCTTC. This encodes CASSGGFSGYGYTF. V and J are TRBV6-1 and TRBJ1-2; D is ambiguous. CDR3 length: 14 amino acids. The V end was cut by 4 bases, the J end by 4 bases, with 13 bases between. Germline values: CDR1 MNHNS, CDR2 SASEGT.

This clone appeared a single time. This chain links TRBV6-1 with TRBJ1-2; D unresolved. This CDR3 comprises 13 residues. CDR1 is MNHNS and CDR2 is SASEGT in the germline V gene. V lost 7 bases and J 1 base, leaving 10 bases between the germline ends. This CDR3 is CASTSGSNYGYTF. CDR3 DNA: TGTGCCAGCACCTCCGGGAGTAACTATGGCTACACCTTC.